The present T cell receptor beta chain was sequenced within a study of graft-versus-host responses after intestinal transplantation. General study results and limits: Some patients had graft-donor T cell macrochimerism. In their allografts, the ratios of graft-versus-host to host-versus-graft T cell clones were high.

This clone has more than one count but fewer than ten. No antigen is known for it. The table came from immunoSEQ multiplex PCR; TCRdb's copy has only in-frame clones and leaves some out. The sample records roughly 100,000 clones, roughly 93% being singletons. This material consisted of unstimulated CD8+ T cells sorted from spleen or lymph node cells, taken before intestinal transplant. The sequence came from a human donor who received an intestinal transplant.

CDR3 sequence reads: CASTLRGDQQPQHF. Written as DNA, the CDR3 is TGTGCCAGCACCCTACGTGGGGATCAGCAGCCCCAGCATTTT. The J gene is TRBJ1-5, the V gene TRBV5-4; no clear D. This CDR3 is 14 amino acids long. Germline V gene lookup returns CDR1 SGHNT and CDR2 YYREEE (reference sequence). With 6 bases removed from V and 7 bases from J, the gap between germline ends came to 17 bases.